The 10 T cell receptor beta chains listed next were all sequenced from one sample in a study of neoadjuvant nivolumab and ipilimumab in lung cancer. Using immunoSEQ multiplex PCR, the repertoire was profiled, and TCRdb retains in-frame clones only, with some absent. Of fewer than 25,000 clones in the sample, more than 70% were seen once. The material sequenced was peripheral blood, taken before neoadjuvant nivolumab, alone or with ipilimumab. The receptors derive from an adult with non-small cell lung cancer.

The chain carries TRBV9 and TRBJ1-2; D may be TRBD1 (5 bases). Trimming removed 0 bases from V and 6 bases from J, with 12 bases in between. Germline CDR1 is SGDLS and CDR2 is YYNGEE. This CDR3 region has 14 residues. In nucleotides, the CDR3 is TGTGCCAGCAGCGTAGATGGGGGGGACGATGGCTACACCTTC. This gives the protein CASSVDGGDDGYTF.

This clone was counted only a few times. The genes are TRBV7-2 and TRBJ1-1, with TRBD1 as a possible D gene (6 bases). V shed 3 bases and J shed 11 bases, with 16 bases lying between them. CDR3 length: 13 residues. Germline values: CDR1 SGHTA, CDR2 FQGNSA. The CDR3 protein is CASSFWTAGGAFF. The CDR3 nucleotides are TGTGCCAGCAGCTTCTGGACAGCAGGCGGGGCTTTCTTT.

V is TRBV7-8 and J is TRBJ1-5; possible D gene TRBD1, 6 bases. V was pared by 5 bases and J by 3 bases, with 17 bases between. Germline assignment: CDR1 SGHVS and CDR2 FQNEAQ. CDR3 length: 16 residues. The CDR3 DNA is TGTGCCAGCAGCCGATCCAGGACAGCTTCCAATCAGCCCCAGCATTTT. It translates to CASSRSRTASNQPQHF.

The sample holds a few counts of this clone. The gene calls are TRBV5-5 and TRBJ1-2; 7 nucleotides line up with TRBD1. The ends lost 2 bases at V and 3 bases at J; junction bases unmatched: 4. Germline loops: CDR1 SGHKS, CDR2 YYEKEE (reference sequence). The CDR3 extends over 14 amino acids. CDR3 coding DNA: TGTGCCAGCAGCTTAACGCAGGGGGACTATGGCTACACCTTC. Translating it yields CASSLTQGDYGYTF.

The chain has TRBV5-4 and TRBJ1-3; a possible D gene is TRBD1 (6 bases). This CDR3 is 15 amino acids long. Deletions cut 2 bases from V and 6 bases from J, with 15 bases between. Per the germline V gene, CDR1 is SGHNT and CDR2 is YYREEE (reference sequence). CDR3 loop: CASSLGGGHENTIYF. In DNA, the CDR3 is TGTGCCAGCAGCTTAGGAGGGGGGCATGAAAACACCATATATTTT.

CDR3 sequence (DNA): TGTGCCAGCTCACGGCTCAAGGACACAGATACGCAGTATTTT. Amino acids: CASSRLKDTDTQYF. The chain joins TRBV18 to TRBJ2-3; no definite D call. Germline V lookup: CDR1 KGHSH, CDR2 LQKENI. The length of the CDR3 is 14 residues. The V gene lost 4 bases and the J gene lost 2 bases, with 10 bases spanning the gap.

The chain links TRBV2 to TRBJ2-7, with unresolved D. Trimming pared 6 bases from V and 0 bases from J, leaving 3 bases between. This CDR3 region has 11 residues. Germline V gene data show CDR1 as SNHLY and CDR2 as FYNNEI. The CDR3 loop reads CASSLSYEQYF. CDR3 DNA sequence: TGTGCCAGCAGCCTCTCCTACGAGCAGTACTTC.

CDR3 DNA sequence: TGTGCCTGGAGTGAGACCCCCACAGATACGCAGTATTTT. This sequence encodes CAWSETPTDTQYF. The J gene is TRBJ2-3, the V gene TRBV30; D call uncertain. Germline loops: CDR1 GTSNPN, CDR2 SVGIG (reference sequence). V was shortened by 1 base and J by 2 bases, with 7 bases between the two germline ends. This CDR3 contains 13 residues.

The chain has TRBV5-1 and TRBJ2-3, with 9 positions matching TRBD1. V shed 0 bases, J shed 5 bases, and the junction held 7 bases outside the gene matches. The CDR3 runs 16 residues. Per the germline V gene, CDR1 is SGHRS and CDR2 is YFSETQ. The CDR3 nucleotides are TGCGCCAGCAGCTTGGAAGGGACAGGGCTTGTAGATACGCAGTATTTT. Its translation: CASSLEGTGLVDTQYF. The full variable domain, in which reference TRBV5-1 and TRBJ2-3 provide the parts outside the CDR3, is KAGVTQTPRYLIKTRGQQVTLSCSPISGHRSVSWYQQTPGQGLQFLFEYFSETQRNKGNFPGRFSGRQFSNSRSEMNVSTLELGDSALYLCASSLEGTGLVDTQYFGPGTRLTVL.

The rearrangement links TRBV19 to TRBJ2-3; 14 bases fit TRBD2. V lost 5 bases and J lost 9; bases outside the gene matches: 10. The CDR3 is 16 residues long. Germline CDR1 LNHDA, CDR2 SQIVND (reference sequence). The CDR3 DNA is TGTGCCAGTAGTCCCCTCGGGACTAGCGGGAGTGAGACGCAGTATTTT. Amino acid sequence: CASSPLGTSGSETQYF.